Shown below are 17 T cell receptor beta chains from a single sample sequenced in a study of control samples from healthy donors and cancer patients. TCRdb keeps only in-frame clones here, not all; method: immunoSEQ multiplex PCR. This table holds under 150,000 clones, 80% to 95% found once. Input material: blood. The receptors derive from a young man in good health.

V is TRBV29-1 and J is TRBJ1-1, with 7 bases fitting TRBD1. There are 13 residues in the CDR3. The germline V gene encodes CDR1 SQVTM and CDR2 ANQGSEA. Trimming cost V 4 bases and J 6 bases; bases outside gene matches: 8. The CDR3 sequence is CSVGRGSGSEAFF. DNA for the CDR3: TGCAGCGTTGGCAGGGGGAGCGGGTCTGAAGCTTTCTTT. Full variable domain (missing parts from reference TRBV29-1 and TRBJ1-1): SAVISQKPSRDICQRGTSLTIQCQVDSQVTMMFWYRQQPGQSLTLIATANQGSEATYESGFVIDKFPISRPNLTFSTLTVSNMSPEDSSIYLCSVGRGSGSEAFFGQGTRLTVV.

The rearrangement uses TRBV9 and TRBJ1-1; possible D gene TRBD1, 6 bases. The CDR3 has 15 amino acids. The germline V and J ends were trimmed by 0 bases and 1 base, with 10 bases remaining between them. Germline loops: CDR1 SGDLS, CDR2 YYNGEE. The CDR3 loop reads CASSVGLGANTEAFF. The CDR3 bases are TGTGCCAGCAGCGTAGGGCTGGGGGCGAACACTGAAGCTTTCTTT.

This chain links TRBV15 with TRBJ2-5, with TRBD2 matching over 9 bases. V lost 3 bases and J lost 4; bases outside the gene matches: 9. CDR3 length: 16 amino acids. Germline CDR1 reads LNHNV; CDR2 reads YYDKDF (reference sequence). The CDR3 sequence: CATSSNRASGIETQYF. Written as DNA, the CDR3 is TGTGCCACCAGCAGTAACAGGGCTAGCGGGATAGAGACCCAGTACTTC.

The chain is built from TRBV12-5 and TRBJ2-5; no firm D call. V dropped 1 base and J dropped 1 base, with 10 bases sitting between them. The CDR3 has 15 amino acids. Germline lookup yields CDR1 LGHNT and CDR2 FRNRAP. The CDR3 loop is CASGLGGRVQETQYF. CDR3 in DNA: TGTGCTAGTGGTTTGGGCGGACGGGTCCAAGAGACCCAGTACTTC.

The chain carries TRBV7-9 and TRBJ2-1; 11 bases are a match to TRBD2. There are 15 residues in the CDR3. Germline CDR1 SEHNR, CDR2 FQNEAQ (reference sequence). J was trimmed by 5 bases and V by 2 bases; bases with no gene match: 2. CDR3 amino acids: CASSLRGLADNEQFF. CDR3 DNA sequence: TGTGCCAGCAGCTTAAGGGGACTAGCGGACAATGAGCAGTTCTTC.

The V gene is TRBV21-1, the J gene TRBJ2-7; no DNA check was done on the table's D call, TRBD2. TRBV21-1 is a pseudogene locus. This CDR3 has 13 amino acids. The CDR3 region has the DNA TGTGCCAGCAGCATCGGAGGGGTCGGCGAGCAGTACTTC. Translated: CASSIGGVGEQYF.

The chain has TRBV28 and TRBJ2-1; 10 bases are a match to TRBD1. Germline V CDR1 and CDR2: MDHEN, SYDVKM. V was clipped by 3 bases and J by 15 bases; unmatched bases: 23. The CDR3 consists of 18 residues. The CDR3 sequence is CASSFLGLGTGVSQKAFF. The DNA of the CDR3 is TGTGCCAGCAGTTTTTTGGGTCTGGGGACAGGGGTAAGCCAAAAGGCGTTCTTC.

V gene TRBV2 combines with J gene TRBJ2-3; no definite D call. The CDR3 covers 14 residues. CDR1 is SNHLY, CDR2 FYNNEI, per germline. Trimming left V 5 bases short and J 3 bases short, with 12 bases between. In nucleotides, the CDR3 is TGTGCCAGCAGTTATTATACCCGAACAGATACGCAGTATTTT. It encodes CASSYYTRTDTQYF.

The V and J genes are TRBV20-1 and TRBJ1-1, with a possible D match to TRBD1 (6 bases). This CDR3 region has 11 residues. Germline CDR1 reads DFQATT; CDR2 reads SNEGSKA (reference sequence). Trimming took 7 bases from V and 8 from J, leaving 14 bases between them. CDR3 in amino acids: CSVPKTGEAFF. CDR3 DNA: TGCAGTGTTCCTAAGACAGGAGAAGCTTTCTTT.

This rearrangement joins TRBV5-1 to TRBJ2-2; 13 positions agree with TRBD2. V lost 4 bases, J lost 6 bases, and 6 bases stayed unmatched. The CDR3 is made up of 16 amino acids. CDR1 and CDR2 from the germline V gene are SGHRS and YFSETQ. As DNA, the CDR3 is TGCGCCAGCAGCGCTAAAGGACTAGCGGGAGCCGGGGAGCTGTTTTTT. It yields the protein CASSAKGLAGAGELFF.

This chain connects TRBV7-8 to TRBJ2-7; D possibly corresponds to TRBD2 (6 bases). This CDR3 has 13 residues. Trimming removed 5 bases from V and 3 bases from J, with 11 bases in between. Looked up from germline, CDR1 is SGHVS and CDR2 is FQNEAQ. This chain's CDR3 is CASSPGLGYEQYF. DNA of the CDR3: TGTGCCAGCAGCCCGGGACTCGGCTACGAGCAGTACTTC.

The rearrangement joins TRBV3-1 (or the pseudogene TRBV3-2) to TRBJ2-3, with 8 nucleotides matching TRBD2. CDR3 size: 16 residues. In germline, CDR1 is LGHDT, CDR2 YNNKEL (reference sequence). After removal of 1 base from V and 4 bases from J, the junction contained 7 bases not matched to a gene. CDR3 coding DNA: TGTGCCAGCAGCCAAGTTGGAGCGGGAGCCGCAGATACGCAGTATTTT. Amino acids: CASSQVGAGAADTQYF.

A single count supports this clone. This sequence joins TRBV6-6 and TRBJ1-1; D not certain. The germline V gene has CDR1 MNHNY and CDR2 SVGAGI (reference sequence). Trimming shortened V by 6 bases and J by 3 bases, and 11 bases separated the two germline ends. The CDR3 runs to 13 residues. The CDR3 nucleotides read TGTGCCAGCAGACTCGACGCCTACACTGAAGCTTTCTTT. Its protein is CASRLDAYTEAFF.

CDR3 sequence reads: CASSIITTSGQETQYF. The CDR3 DNA is TGTGCCAGTAGTATAATTACGACTAGCGGACAAGAGACCCAGTACTTC. The chain links TRBV19 to TRBJ2-5, with 9 bases matching TRBD2. V shed 2 bases and J 2 bases; nucleotides not matched to a gene: 6. This CDR3 has 16 residues. The germline CDR1 and CDR2 sequences are LNHDA and SQIVND (reference sequence). Full variable domain (rest looked up from reference TRBV19 and TRBJ2-5): DGGITQSPKYLFRKEGQNVTLSCEQNLNHDAMYWYRQDPGQGLRLIYYSQIVNDFQKGDIAEGYSVSREKKESFPLTVTSAQKNPTAFYLCASSIITTSGQETQYFGPGTRLLVL.

CDR3 coding DNA: TGTGCCAGCAGCGAAAAGGGGGGCACAGATACGCAGTATTTT. The encoded protein is CASSEKGGTDTQYF. V usage is TRBV7-3 and J usage is TRBJ2-3; D is perhaps TRBD1 (6 bases). Germline CDR1 is SGHTA and CDR2 is FQGTGA. The V gene lost 5 bases and the J gene lost 1 base, with 10 bases spanning the gap. This CDR3 is built from 14 residues.

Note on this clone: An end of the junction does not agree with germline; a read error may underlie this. CDR3 nucleotide sequence: TGTGCCAGCAGCTACTACACCGAGGGGGGGTTAGAGACCCAGTACTTC. Encoded protein: CASSYYTEGGLETQYF. The chain joins TRBV6-6 to TRBJ2-5; TRBD2 might be the D (7 bases). The germline V gene has CDR1 MNHNY and CDR2 SVGAGI (reference sequence). The CDR3 length is 16 residues.

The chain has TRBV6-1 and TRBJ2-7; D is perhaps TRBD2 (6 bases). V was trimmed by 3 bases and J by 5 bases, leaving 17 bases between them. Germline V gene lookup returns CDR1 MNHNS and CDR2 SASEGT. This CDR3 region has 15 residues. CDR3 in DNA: TGTGCCAGCAGTGACGGACTAATCGGTGGCGACGAGCAGTACTTC. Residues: CASSDGLIGGDEQYF.